Described below is a single TCR beta chain sequence and its context. Original data processing: Quantification of nucleated cells was approximated via reference gene primer amplification. Profiling relied on immunoSEQ multiplex PCR, and the TCRdb table lists in-frame clones only, not all of them. V and J calls and clone size are copied from that table; D and trimming were computed from the DNA. This sample has about 390,000 clones; just under 90% occur once, and the top ten carry 10%. This sample is drawn from a study of blood T cell repertoires in COVID-19. Allocation to cohorts depended on clinical history reported by the participants. The receptor was derived from a woman aged 50 to 60 who had recovered from COVID-19. Sequences were obtained from PBMCs or T cells enriched from blood (not recorded which).

The CDR3 spells CASSPGHNTGGGEAFF. The CDR3 DNA reads TGCGCCAGCAGCCCTGGCCACAATACAGGGGGCGGTGAAGCTTTCTTT. V and J are TRBV4-3 and TRBJ1-1; 9 nucleotides align to TRBD1. CDR3 length: 16 residues. Per germline, CDR1 LGHNA and CDR2 YSLEER. V dropped 4 bases and J dropped 7; count of bases not matched to a gene: 13.